The subject of this entry is one TCR beta chain. Its antigen is as yet unknown. The CDR3 end falls 3 residues outside the read, so it is completed with the germline J gene. Assay used: immunoSEQ multiplex PCR; TCRdb lists only in-frame clones, some missing. The sample contains about 33,000 clones, none of them singletons. This CDR3 spans 14 amino acids. The germline CDR1 and CDR2 sequences are LNHDA and SQIVND (reference sequence). Trimming took 8 bases from V and 8 from J; bases not matched to a gene: 11. This specimen comes from a study of T cell clonality in common variable immunodeficiency. Overall study findings and caveats: Reportedly, TCR beta sequences from common variable immunodeficiency showed fewer deletions and N-nucleotide insertions.

The sequenced sample consisted of peripheral blood mononuclear cells. This TCR came from a human donor with common variable immunodeficiency. V is TRBV19 and J is TRBJ1-5; TRBD1 agrees at 8 bases. CDR3 amino acids: CASARTGLMEPQHF. CDR3 bases read: TGTGCCAGTGCACGGACAGGGCTGATGGAGCCC.